This T cell receptor beta chain was sequenced for a study of blood T cells in healthy people across ages. Germline V gene data show CDR1 as LNHNV and CDR2 as YYDKDF (reference sequence). The CDR3 runs 13 residues. Trimming took 2 bases from V and 3 from J; bases not matched to a gene: 1. Next came a second PCR, run for about 6 to 11 cycles, which used a sample-barcoded 5' primer along with a J-beta primer mix. TCRdb reprocessed the 5' RACE reads via MiXCR and lists one record per CDR3 protein. The data show roughly 1.7 million distinct CDR3 sequences, with approximately 32% seen just once and 11% held by the top ten.

The sample taken for sequencing was blood. The V call is TRBV15, the J call TRBJ2-7; TRBD2 aligns across 7 bases. The sequence was collected from a woman between 25 and 40 years old in good health. In DNA, the CDR3 is TGTGCCACCAGCAGACCGGGGGGCTACGAGCAGTACTTC. The encoded protein is CATSRPGGYEQYF. The full variable domain, in which reference TRBV15 and TRBJ2-7 provide the parts outside the CDR3, is DAMVIQNPRYQVTQFGKPVTLSCSQTLNHNVMYWYQQKSSQAPKLLFHYYDKDFNNEADTPDNFQSRRPNTSFCFLDIRSPGLGDTAMYLCATSRPGGYEQYFGPGTRLTVT.